Listed below are T cell receptor beta chains from one sample, sequenced in a study of siplizumab effects on memory and regulatory T cells. Profiling relied on immunoSEQ multiplex PCR, and the TCRdb table lists in-frame clones only, not all of them. The data hold roughly 100,000 clones, with over 85% observed a single time. Sequenced sample: CD8+ T cells sorted from blood. Source of these receptors: a human donor in good health. Each CDR3 is given with its conserved first and last residue. The order of the fields is clone size, J gene, V gene, D gene, CDR3 protein, CDR3 DNA. D genes are given only for firm matches. Clone size is shown for a subset of rows, as once, few, many or a class of expanded clone.

clone size: NA; J gene: TRBJ2-7; V gene: TRBV5-5; D gene: NA; CDR3 protein: CASSLAGTADPYEQYF; CDR3 DNA: TGTGCCAGCAGCCTGGCCGGGACGGCTGATCCCTACGAGCAGTACTTC
clone size: NA; J gene: TRBJ2-2; V gene: TRBV13; D gene: NA; CDR3 protein: CASSSTSANTGELFF; CDR3 DNA: TGTGCCAGCAGCTCAACTAGTGCCAACACCGGGGAGCTGTTTTTT
clone size: NA; J gene: TRBJ1-4; V gene: TRBV6-5; D gene: NA; CDR3 protein: CASSYSRTATNEKLFF; CDR3 DNA: TGTGCCAGCAGTTACTCACGGACTGCAACTAATGAAAAACTGTTTTTT
clone size: NA; J gene: TRBJ1-4; V gene: TRBV4-1; D gene: NA; CDR3 protein: CASSQEGRAAEKLFF; CDR3 DNA: TGCGCCAGCAGCCAAGAGGGACGGGCCGCTGAAAAACTGTTTTTT
clone size: NA; J gene: TRBJ1-1; V gene: TRBV27; D gene: NA; CDR3 protein: CASSLIDSSYTEAFF; CDR3 DNA: TGTGCCAGCAGTCTCATCGATTCCTCCTACACTGAAGCTTTCTTT
clone size: NA; J gene: TRBJ1-1; V gene: TRBV11-2; D gene: NA; CDR3 protein: CASSLDKELNTEAFF; CDR3 DNA: TGTGCCAGCAGCTTAGATAAGGAACTGAACACTGAAGCTTTCTTT
clone size: NA; J gene: TRBJ2-5; V gene: TRBV9; D gene: TRBD2; CDR3 protein: CASSDGFKREEQETQYF; CDR3 DNA: TGTGCCAGCAGCGATGGTTTCAAGCGGGAGGAGCAAGAGACCCAGTACTTC
clone size: NA; J gene: TRBJ2-2; V gene: TRBV11-2; D gene: NA; CDR3 protein: CASSSISTGELFF; CDR3 DNA: TGTGCCAGCAGCTCCATTTCAACCGGGGAGCTGTTTTTT
clone size: NA; J gene: TRBJ2-1; V gene: TRBV4-1; D gene: TRBD2; CDR3 protein: CASSQEGLAGALGDEQFF; CDR3 DNA: TGCGCCAGCAGCCAAGAAGGTCTAGCGGGAGCCCTTGGCGATGAGCAGTTCTTC
clone size: NA; J gene: TRBJ2-1; V gene: TRBV9; D gene: NA; CDR3 protein: CASSPGYNEQFF; CDR3 DNA: TGTGCCAGCAGCCCAGGATACAATGAGCAGTTCTTC
clone size: NA; J gene: TRBJ1-2; V gene: TRBV19; D gene: NA; CDR3 protein: CASSMEGTVYGYTF; CDR3 DNA: TGTGCCAGTAGTATGGAGGGTACGGTGTATGGCTACACCTTC
clone size: NA; J gene: TRBJ1-1; V gene: TRBV27; D gene: TRBD1; CDR3 protein: CASSLQGAGSEAFF; CDR3 DNA: TGTGCCAGCAGTTTACAGGGGGCGGGGTCTGAAGCTTTCTTT
clone size: NA; J gene: TRBJ2-5; V gene: TRBV9; D gene: NA; CDR3 protein: CASSVEEQGGQETQYF; CDR3 DNA: TGTGCCAGCAGCGTAGAAGAACAGGGAGGGCAGGAGACCCAGTACTTC
clone size: NA; J gene: TRBJ1-3; V gene: TRBV7-9; D gene: TRBD1; CDR3 protein: CASSLGQAVSGNTIYF; CDR3 DNA: TGTGCCAGCAGCTTGGGACAGGCTGTCTCTGGAAACACCATATATTTT
clone size: NA; J gene: TRBJ2-1; V gene: TRBV7-3; D gene: NA; CDR3 protein: CASSFGGGLNEQFF; CDR3 DNA: TGTGCCAGCAGCTTTGGTGGGGGTTTGAATGAGCAGTTCTTC
clone size: NA; J gene: TRBJ1-4; V gene: TRBV30; D gene: NA; CDR3 protein: CAWSVSEGWLTNEKLFF; CDR3 DNA: TGTGCCTGGAGTGTTTCAGAAGGGTGGCTAACTAATGAAAAACTGTTTTTT
clone size: NA; J gene: TRBJ2-7; V gene: TRBV7-9; D gene: NA; CDR3 protein: CASSLYNSYEQYF; CDR3 DNA: TGTGCCAGCAGCTTATACAACTCCTACGAGCAGTACTTC
clone size: NA; J gene: TRBJ2-7; V gene: TRBV4-1; D gene: NA; CDR3 protein: CASSQVSGPLYEQYF; CDR3 DNA: TGCGCCAGCAGCCAAGTCAGCGGGCCACTATACGAGCAGTACTTC
clone size: NA; J gene: TRBJ1-1; V gene: TRBV10-3; D gene: TRBD1; CDR3 protein: CAISATGGPEAFF; CDR3 DNA: TGTGCCATCAGTGCCACAGGGGGCCCTGAAGCTTTCTTT
clone size: NA; J gene: TRBJ2-1; V gene: TRBV25-1; D gene: TRBD2; CDR3 protein: CATSSGGYNEQFF; CDR3 DNA: TGTGCCACCTCTAGCGGGGGTTACAATGAGCAGTTCTTC
clone size: NA; J gene: TRBJ2-7; V gene: TRBV10-3; D gene: TRBD1; CDR3 protein: CAISAGQGYEQYF; CDR3 DNA: TGTGCCATCAGTGCAGGACAGGGGTACGAGCAGTACTTC
clone size: NA; J gene: TRBJ2-7; V gene: TRBV6-5; D gene: NA; CDR3 protein: CASSYSGHYYEQYF; CDR3 DNA: TGTGCCAGCAGTTACTCGGGACACTATTACGAGCAGTACTTC
clone size: NA; J gene: TRBJ2-1; V gene: TRBV27; D gene: TRBD2; CDR3 protein: CASSPAGNNEQFF; CDR3 DNA: TGTGCCAGCAGCCCAGCGGGGAACAATGAGCAGTTCTTC
clone size: NA; J gene: TRBJ1-2; V gene: TRBV15; D gene: NA; CDR3 protein: CATSRDRYNYGYTF; CDR3 DNA: TGTGCCACCAGCAGAGATCGGTACAACTATGGCTACACCTTC
clone size: NA; J gene: TRBJ1-2; V gene: TRBV5-6; D gene: TRBD1; CDR3 protein: CASSPGQGGYGYTF; CDR3 DNA: TGTGCCAGCAGCCCGGGACAGGGAGGGTATGGCTACACCTTC
clone size: NA; J gene: TRBJ1-5; V gene: TRBV5-8; D gene: NA; CDR3 protein: CASSSSPSNQPQHF; CDR3 DNA: TGTGCCAGCAGCTCCAGCCCCAGCAATCAGCCCCAGCATTTT
clone size: NA; J gene: TRBJ2-7; V gene: TRBV27; D gene: TRBD1; CDR3 protein: CASSLSDRASYEQYF; CDR3 DNA: TGTGCCAGCAGTTTATCGGACAGGGCATCCTACGAGCAGTACTTC
clone size: NA; J gene: TRBJ1-3; V gene: TRBV6-5; D gene: NA; CDR3 protein: CASSGAGGLGNTIYF; CDR3 DNA: TGTGCCAGCAGTGGGGCGGGGGGTCTTGGAAACACCATATATTTT
clone size: NA; J gene: TRBJ1-5; V gene: TRBV4-1; D gene: NA; CDR3 protein: CASSQGAGNQPQHF; CDR3 DNA: TGCGCCAGCAGCCAAGGGGCAGGGAATCAGCCCCAGCATTTT
clone size: NA; J gene: TRBJ2-4; V gene: TRBV27; D gene: NA; CDR3 protein: CASSLLWRAKNIQYF; CDR3 DNA: TGTGCCAGCAGTTTATTGTGGCGAGCCAAAAACATTCAGTACTTC
clone size: NA; J gene: TRBJ1-2; V gene: TRBV6-1; D gene: NA; CDR3 protein: CASNRAELYGYTF; CDR3 DNA: TGTGCCAGCAATCGGGCAGAACTCTATGGCTACACCTTC
clone size: NA; J gene: TRBJ2-2; V gene: TRBV5-6; D gene: NA; CDR3 protein: CASSLERTETNTGELFF; CDR3 DNA: TGTGCCAGCAGCTTGGAAAGGACAGAAACGAACACCGGGGAGCTGTTTTTT
clone size: NA; J gene: TRBJ2-2; V gene: TRBV6-6; D gene: TRBD2; CDR3 protein: CASSYQAGENTGELFF; CDR3 DNA: TGTGCCAGCAGTTACCAAGCGGGGGAAAACACCGGGGAGCTGTTTTTT
clone size: NA; J gene: TRBJ2-1; V gene: TRBV29-1; D gene: NA; CDR3 protein: CSGLGAGARNEQFF; CDR3 DNA: TGCAGCGGCTTGGGGGCGGGAGCTAGGAATGAGCAGTTCTTC
clone size: NA; J gene: TRBJ2-7; V gene: TRBV27; D gene: NA; CDR3 protein: CASSLSKGPYEQYF; CDR3 DNA: TGTGCCAGCAGTTTATCTAAGGGTCCCTACGAGCAGTACTTC
clone size: few; J gene: TRBJ1-1; V gene: TRBV30; D gene: NA; CDR3 protein: CAWSRGDNTEAFF; CDR3 DNA: TGTGCCTGGAGTAGAGGGGACAACACTGAAGCTTTCTTT
clone size: NA; J gene: TRBJ1-5; V gene: TRBV5-8; D gene: NA; CDR3 protein: CASQPQHF; CDR3 DNA: TGTGCCAGCCAGCCCCAGCATTTT
clone size: NA; J gene: TRBJ2-7; V gene: TRBV7-9; D gene: NA; CDR3 protein: CASSLNRDEQYF; CDR3 DNA: TGTGCCAGCAGCCTAAACAGAGACGAGCAGTACTTC
clone size: NA; J gene: TRBJ2-4; V gene: TRBV4-1; D gene: NA; CDR3 protein: CASSQDPGNIQYF; CDR3 DNA: TGCGCCAGCAGCCAAGATCCGGGAAACATTCAGTACTTC
clone size: NA; J gene: TRBJ1-1; V gene: TRBV5-8; D gene: TRBD1; CDR3 protein: CASSQSTGDTEAFF; CDR3 DNA: TGTGCCAGCAGCCAGAGCACAGGGGACACTGAAGCTTTCTTT
clone size: NA; J gene: TRBJ1-1; V gene: TRBV27; D gene: TRBD1; CDR3 protein: CASSPGTGVTEAFF; CDR3 DNA: TGTGCCAGCAGTCCCGGGACAGGGGTCACTGAAGCTTTCTTT
clone size: NA; J gene: TRBJ2-7; V gene: TRBV27; D gene: TRBD2; CDR3 protein: CASSFLPNAGEEEQYF; CDR3 DNA: TGTGCCAGCAGTTTCCTCCCGAACGCGGGAGAAGAGGAGCAGTACTTC
clone size: NA; J gene: TRBJ2-1; V gene: TRBV27; D gene: TRBD1; CDR3 protein: CATGQGLGNEQFF; CDR3 DNA: TGTGCCACTGGACAGGGGTTGGGCAATGAGCAGTTCTTC
clone size: once; J gene: TRBJ2-1; V gene: TRBV27; D gene: TRBD1; CDR3 protein: CASSPTGNEQFF; CDR3 DNA: TGTGCCAGCAGTCCGACAGGGAATGAGCAGTTCTTC
clone size: NA; J gene: TRBJ1-1; V gene: TRBV9; D gene: NA; CDR3 protein: CASSPRLNTEAFF; CDR3 DNA: TGTGCCAGCAGCCCCCGTTTGAACACTGAAGCTTTCTTT